These 5 T cell receptor beta chains were sequenced from one sample in a study of T cells in Graves' hyperthyroidism and ophthalmopathy. It was RNA transcripts that yielded the amplified TCR beta CDR3 regions. First-round RT-PCR with HTBI primers amplified the TCR CDR3 region. Via MiXCR, TCRdb re-called the multiplex PCR reads, giving one row per CDR3 protein. There are nearly 750,000 distinct CDR3 sequences in the sample; approximately 40% occur only once, and around 30% lies in the top ten. The sequencing input was blood. All receptors derive from a woman aged 40 to 55 with Graves' hyperthyroidism.

The V call is TRBV12-3 or TRBV12-4, the J call TRBJ2-6; D not certain. Trimming removed 2 bases at V and 1 base at J, with 12 bases between. This CDR3 has 17 amino acids. CDR3 amino acids: CASSLNFAGSGANVLTF. Here the CDR3 DNA reads TGTGCCAGCAGTTTAAATTTTGCAGGATCTGGGGCCAACGTCCTGACTTTC.

Worth noting for this clonotype: A junction end diverges from the germline sequence, so it may reflect a read error. The rearrangement joins TRBV7-9 to TRBJ2-2, with TRBD2 as a possible D gene (6 bases). The CDR3 runs to 15 residues. The germline CDR1 and CDR2 sequences are SEHNR and FQNEAQ (reference sequence). CDR3 sequence (DNA): TGTACCAGCAGCCCTGGTAGCGGGAACACCGGGGAGCTGTTTTTT. Protein: CTSSPGSGNTGELFF.

This chain's CDR3 is CASSLGGTSGGETQYF. The CDR3 region has the DNA TGTGCCAGCAGCTTAGGCGGGACTAGCGGGGGAGAGACCCAGTACTTC. The V call is TRBV7-2, the J call TRBJ2-5; TRBD2 matches at 14 bases. With 1 base clipped from V and 4 bases from J, the junction kept 2 bases outside the gene matches. CDR3 length equals 16 residues. Germline values: CDR1 SGHTA, CDR2 FQGNSA.

As concerns this clonotype: One base away lies a much larger clone, so this may be a sequencing read error. V gene TRBV11-2 combines with J gene TRBJ1-6; a possible D gene is TRBD1 (5 bases). Looked up from germline, CDR1 is SGHAT and CDR2 is FQNNGV. This CDR3 region has 13 residues. The DNA for the CDR3 is TGTGTCAGCAGCGATGGGGACCGCCGGCCCCTCCACTTT. It specifies CVSSDGDRRPLHF.

This clonotype came up many times. The V gene is TRBV7-9, the J gene TRBJ1-1; D remains ambiguous. The CDR3 sequence is 15 residues long. The V and J ends lost 4 bases and 0 bases respectively, with 12 bases between them. The germline CDR1 and CDR2 sequences are SEHNR and FQNEAQ (reference sequence). CDR3 sequence (DNA): TGTGCCAGCAGCTGGAAAGACGGTCTGAACACTGAAGCTTTCTTT. This codes for CASSWKDGLNTEAFF. Based on the CDR3 plus reference TRBV7-9 and TRBJ1-1, the full variable domain is DTGVSQNPRHKITKRGQNVTFRCDPISEHNRLYWYRQTLGQGPEFLTYFQNEAQLEKSRLLSDRFSAERPKGSFSTLEIQRTEQGDSAMYLCASSWKDGLNTEAFFGQGTRLTVV.